Following are 11 T cell receptor beta chains from one sample sequenced in a study of identical twins. One entry per CDR3 protein results from TCRdb running MiXCR on the 5' RACE reads. The sample comprises 690,000 or so distinct CDR3 sequences, 8.5% to 9% of which are singletons, and about 0.98% rests with the top ten. These data were also reused for a study on yellow fever vaccine responses in identical twins.

Sequencing used PBMCs. The source is a young woman in good health.

The table lists this clonotype with a few counts. This sequence joins TRBV20-1 and TRBJ2-1; 16 bases align to TRBD2. This CDR3 spans 15 amino acids. From germline, CDR1 is DFQATT and CDR2 SNEGSKA (reference sequence). V gave up 4 bases and J gave up 4 bases; unmatched junction bases: 1. The CDR3 bases are TGCAGTGCTAAGGGACTAGCGGGAGGGTACAATGAGCAGTTCTTC. It is translated as CSAKGLAGGYNEQFF.

J is TRBJ2-7 and V is TRBV30; 8 nucleotides line up with TRBD1. The CDR3 is 14 amino acids. V shed 2 bases and J 0 bases; nucleotides not matched to a gene: 3. The germline V gene encodes CDR1 GTSNPN and CDR2 SVGIG (reference sequence). The CDR3 here is CAWSPTGVSYEQYF. In nucleotides, the CDR3 is TGTGCCTGGAGTCCGACAGGGGTCTCCTACGAGCAGTACTTC.

The V call is TRBV5-1, the J call TRBJ2-7; D unresolved. The germline gives CDR1 SGHRS, CDR2 YFSETQ. V was trimmed by 1 base and J by 0 bases, leaving 8 bases between them. The length of the CDR3 is 14 residues. The CDR3 DNA follows: TGCGCCAGCAGCTTGCTGATAAGCTCCTACGAGCAGTACTTC. Translating gives CASSLLISSYEQYF.

This clonotype was observed at least ten times. The chain couples TRBV5-1 to TRBJ2-2; 10 positions match TRBD1. Per germline, CDR1 SGHRS and CDR2 YFSETQ. The CDR3 runs 15 residues. Unmatched junction bases numbered 4, after V lost 4 bases and J lost 4 bases. The CDR3 coding sequence is TGCGCCAGCAGCGCCGGGACAGGGGTCACCGGGGAGCTGTTTTTT. Protein sequence: CASSAGTGVTGELFF.

The chain combines TRBV5-1 with TRBJ2-5; D is undetermined. This CDR3 spans 14 amino acids. V was pared by 4 bases and J by 3 bases, with 13 bases between. Germline loops: CDR1 SGHRS, CDR2 YFSETQ. For the CDR3, the DNA is TGCGCCAGCAGCCCCAGTAGGGCGGAAGAGACCCAGTACTTC. It specifies CASSPSRAEETQYF.

This clonotype turned up a few times. This chain joins TRBV27 and TRBJ2-1; 11 nucleotides match TRBD2. Germline loops: CDR1 MNHEY, CDR2 SMNVEV (reference sequence). This CDR3 is 15 amino acids long. V shed 2 bases and J 7 bases; nucleotides not matched to a gene: 4. The CDR3 DNA reads TGTGCCAGCAGTTTAATACTAGCGGGAGAGAATGAGCAGTTCTTC. As protein: CASSLILAGENEQFF.

The sample holds a few counts of this clonotype. The J gene is TRBJ2-1, the V gene TRBV7-9, with 13 bases that match TRBD2. Per the germline V gene, CDR1 is SEHNR and CDR2 is FQNEAQ (reference sequence). This CDR3 has 14 amino acids. J gave up 12 bases and V 1 base, and 3 bases lay outside the gene matches. The CDR3, as DNA: TGTGCCAGCAGCTTAGGACTAGCGGGAGGAGGGCAGTTCTTC. It encodes CASSLGLAGGGQFF.

The sample holds many counts of this clonotype. The CDR3 coding sequence is TGCAGCTCCGAAATGGGGTATACCCAGTACTTC. Its protein product is CSSEMGYTQYF. V usage is TRBV29-1 and J usage is TRBJ2-5, with D unresolved. CDR1 and CDR2 from the germline V gene are SQVTM and ANQGSEA. The CDR3 has 11 residues. The V end lost 8 bases, the J end lost 8 bases, and 15 bases lay between the germline ends.

This clonotype was seen a handful of times. The V call is TRBV2, the J call TRBJ2-1; 15 positions match TRBD2. The CDR3 runs to 15 residues. Germline CDR1 is SNHLY and CDR2 is FYNNEI. V was clipped by 7 bases and J by 6 bases; unmatched bases: 4. The chain's CDR3 is CASKGLAGGSNEQFF. The CDR3 DNA reads TGTGCCAGCAAAGGACTAGCGGGAGGGAGCAATGAGCAGTTCTTC.

This clonotype was detected ten times or more. As DNA, the CDR3 is TGCGCCAGCAGCCGAACAACAGGGGGTTCCTACGAGCAGTACTTC. It specifies CASSRTTGGSYEQYF. The chain combines TRBV5-1 with TRBJ2-7, with 8 bases fitting TRBD1. CDR3 length: 15 residues. Germline loops: CDR1 SGHRS, CDR2 YFSETQ. V trimming: 4 bases; J trimming: 1 base; junction bases outside the gene matches: 7.

This clonotype was recorded a few times. This chain connects TRBV19 to TRBJ2-7, with D possibly matching TRBD1 (5 bases). CDR3 length: 14 amino acids. Germline CDR1 LNHDA, CDR2 SQIVND (reference sequence). Trimming cost V 4 bases and J 1 base, with 11 bases left between them. The CDR3: CASSKPGISYEQYF. Written as DNA, the CDR3 is TGTGCCAGTAGTAAACCAGGGATATCCTACGAGCAGTACTTC.